These T cell receptor beta chains were read from a single sample in a study of blood T cell repertoires in COVID-19. Some clones are missing from TCRdb's copy, which holds only in-frame ones; the method was immunoSEQ multiplex PCR. This sample has 250,000 to 300,000 clones, with about 89% found just once. Material: peripheral blood. These receptors came from a woman younger than 45 with COVID-19, enrolled during active disease. CDR3s leave out the opening cysteine and the closing phenylalanine or tryptophan.

V gene	J gene	CDR3 protein
TRBV28	TRBJ1-5	ASTIQQGHQPQH
TRBV11-2	TRBJ2-7	ASSLWTSGTYEQY
TRBV5-1	TRBJ2-7	ASSPQGASFDEQY
TRBV29-1	TRBJ2-7	SVGGTGAGEQY
TRBV7-2	TRBJ2-2	ASSLYRGQATGELF
TRBV24-1	TRBJ2-1	ATSLTGWGNEQF
TRBV4-1	TRBJ1-1	ASGDRAGAEAF
TRBV30	TRBJ2-1	AWSPGTSGSWDEQF
TRBV10-3	TRBJ2-1	AISDVSEQF
TRBV18	TRBJ2-7	ASSPGTGGYEQY
TRBV6-4	TRBJ1-1	ASSDGREPNTEAF
TRBV3-1/TRBV3-2	TRBJ1-1	ASSQGPGNTEAF
TRBV4-1	TRBJ1-2	ASSQDLNRGWEGYT
TRBV24-1	TRBJ2-6	ATSDLVSGANVLT
TRBV6-1	TRBJ2-1	ASSEFGNSAYNEQF
TRBV27	TRBJ1-1	ASSLSISGYTEAF
TRBV5-1	TRBJ2-1	ASSYISSYNEQF
TRBV29-1	TRBJ1-3	SVGADLGNTIY
TRBV4-2	TRBJ2-5	ASSQRIPSGQETQY
TRBV7-6	TRBJ2-3	ASTRGLAGGDTQY
TRBV30	TRBJ1-5	AWSPQGGQPQH
TRBV15	TRBJ1-1	ATSTRGRETEAF
TRBV30	TRBJ1-1	AWSVRQGTEAF
TRBV2	TRBJ1-2	ASIRGANYGYT
TRBV30	TRBJ2-2	AWRVKAPTGELF
TRBV5-1	TRBJ2-7	ASGHGLRNEQY
TRBV7-2	TRBJ1-5	ASSPRQGGGYSNQPQH
TRBV24-1	TRBJ2-1	ATSDVKAGYNEQF
TRBV6-1	TRBJ2-1	ASSEPGLVPNEQF
TRBV2	TRBJ2-2	ASSDPGLAYGGELF
TRBV20-1	TRBJ2-1	SANDRAIYNEQF
TRBV2	TRBJ1-6	ASSERRGYSPLH
TRBV19	TRBJ2-3	ASSIREGDTQY
TRBV2	TRBJ2-5	ASRLSTETQY
TRBV5-1	TRBJ1-5	ASSLTGGGNQPQH
TRBV10-3	TRBJ1-4	AISESGGVNEKLF
TRBV11-2	TRBJ1-1	ASSLALNTEAF